This TCR beta chain stems from a study of siplizumab effects on memory and regulatory T cells. Study-level findings and limits: The alloresponse seemed to draw substantially on naive T cells, which appeared more diverse than memory cells. Mappable alloreactive CD4+ clones averaged approximately 69% Treg-derived with siplizumab versus 26.9% in controls. Of the proliferating CD4+ or CD8+ clones, roughly 75-97% lacked a naive or memory phenotype that could be assigned. Solely a minor proportion of alloreactive clones could be assigned to unstimulated subsets.

Some clones are missing from TCRdb's copy, which holds only in-frame ones; the method was immunoSEQ multiplex PCR. The table records tens of thousands of clones, approximately 93% of them present only once. Regarding this clone: Its antigen is unidentified.

The CDR3 runs to 13 residues. Per germline, CDR1 SEHNR and CDR2 FQNEAQ (reference sequence). V was pared by 1 base and J by 7 bases, with 7 bases between. The genes are TRBV7-9 and TRBJ2-2; no reliable D call. This receptor was taken from a human donor in good health. The sample comprised CD8+ T cells sorted from blood. CDR3 protein: CASSLVGNGELFF. The CDR3 nucleotides read TGTGCCAGCAGCTTAGTGGGGAACGGGGAGCTGTTTTTT.